This T cell receptor beta chain came from a study of human T cells and chemical hapten exposure. Study information: After 6 days, upper back 0.01% DPC patch tests were scored.

This clonotype came up a few times. The antigen is not known. Study-level points and caveats: Expanded TCRs were compared with controls, and the expanded TCRs formed significantly more large CDR3 similarity clusters. PT1 expanded TCR counts correlated positively with patch test score.

Germline values: CDR1 SQVTM, CDR2 ANQGSEA. This CDR3 comprises 13 residues. The J segment lost 2 bases and the V segment lost 7 bases, leaving 7 bases of the junction unmatched. Stated time point: patch test 2, 6 weeks after DPC sensitization. Documented treatment: therapeutic diphenylcyclopropenone sensitization with weekly scalp DPC. TCRdb called the RACE reads again in MiXCR, with one record for every CDR3 protein. The sample records a few hundred thousand distinct CDR3 sequences, just under 6.5% being singletons. The chain is built from TRBV29-1 and TRBJ1-2; 7 bases line up with TRBD1. The source was whole blood, collected in connection with sensitization to the hapten diphenylcyclopropenone (DPC). This sequence was found in a woman between 18 and 29 years old with alopecia areata. Some clones in this sample may be carry-over from other donors' samples. The chain's CDR3 is CSGAGGGNYGYTF. The DNA for the CDR3 is TGCAGCGGGGCAGGGGGTGGAAACTATGGCTACACCTTC.